This T cell receptor (beta chain) was documented in a study of CD8+ T cells in alopecia areata. Trimming cost V 7 bases and J 4 bases; bases outside gene matches: 6. CDR3 length equals 14 residues. The germline CDR1 and CDR2 sequences are MNHEY and SVGAGI. In each case, RNA was isolated and then reverse transcribed into cDNA as the sequencing template. TCRdb keeps only in-frame clones here, not all; method: immunoSEQ multiplex PCR. Here the sample spans 200,000 to 250,000 clones, 57% being singletons. This receptor was identified in a human donor with alopecia areata. This chain connects TRBV6-5 to TRBJ2-7; TRBD1 agrees at 11 bases. Sequenced here: CD4+ T cells sorted from blood, sampled at week 0. The CDR3 DNA reads TGTGCCAGCAAGTCTGGACAGGGGGCTTACGAGCAGTACTTC. Translation gives CASKSGQGAYEQYF.